One sample yielded the 4 T cell receptor beta chains listed below, sequenced in a study of T cells expressing NK-cell markers. Following a re-call of the 5' RACE reads, TCRdb has one entry per CDR3 protein and lacks DNA. The sample table includes under 600,000 distinct CDR3 sequences. Sequenced input: blood T cells: a sorted CD56 or NKG2C T cell subset, CD4+ or CD8+ T cells, or bulk PBMC T cells (not recorded which). The receptors were sampled from a woman between 45 and 60 years old in good health.

The V call is TRBV3-1, the J call TRBJ2-1; TCRdb's assignment of TRBD2 cannot be checked, as there is no DNA. The CDR3 has 15 amino acids. Germline-derived CDR1 and CDR2 are LGHDT and YNNKEL (reference sequence). This CDR3 reads CASSQLAGVYNEQFF.

The gene calls are TRBV6-1 and TRBJ2-5. This CDR3 has 11 amino acids. CDR1 and CDR2 from the germline V gene are MNHNS and SASEGT. CDR3 region: CASTQLETQYF.

J is TRBJ2-1 and V is TRBV15; with no DNA, the TCRdb D assignment of TRBD2 cannot be verified. CDR1 is LNHNV and CDR2 is YYDKDF in the germline V gene (reference sequence). This CDR3 is 18 amino acids long. CDR3 protein: CATSKRRGTGGLGNEQFF.

CDR3 loop: CASSDPGLRLADTQYF. This sequence joins TRBV25-1 and TRBJ2-3; TCRdb outputs TRBD2, but without DNA this stays unchecked. Germline V gene data show CDR1 as MGHDK and CDR2 as SYGVNS. CDR3 size: 16 residues.